This T cell receptor (beta chain) emerged from a study of shared clonotypes between healthy human individuals. The study, taken as a whole, reports: Investigators expected sequencing depth to affect clonotype sharing among donors. Incompleteness in sorted-subset sequencing, despite large depth, was shown by rarefaction.

It was across several immunoSEQ plates that each subset's genomic DNA was evenly split. Repertoires were generated with immunoSEQ multiplex PCR, while TCRdb's copy carries only in-frame clones and drops some. The sample yields about 1.5 million clones, 98% seen once. Deletions cut 3 bases from V and 4 bases from J, with 20 bases between. This CDR3 is built from 17 residues. CDR1 SEHNR and CDR2 FQNEAQ come from the germline V gene (reference sequence). Subsets obtained from CD4+ cells comprised CD45RA+ naive and CD45RA-negative memory cells. A remark on this clone: Its target is unknown.

This sequence was found in a man aged 25-45 years in good health. V and J are TRBV7-9 and TRBJ2-3, with a weak D call TRBD2 (6 bases). Sequencing was carried out using naive CD4+ T cells sorted from blood. This sample's subset: CD45RA+ positively selected. The DNA of the CDR3 is TGTGCCAGCAGCTTTGCCCTGGGGGGTCTGGAGGCAGATACGCAGTATTTT. Residues: CASSFALGGLEADTQYF.